The source of this TCR beta chain is a study of Graves' ophthalmopathy and Graves' hyperthyroidism. Disease in donors with ophthalmopathy had moderate-to-severe activity, CAS ≥3, NOSPECS ≥4 and under 3 months' duration. Whole-study findings and limits: Blood was where most expanded thyroid clonotypes above 0.001 frequency also turned up.

Concerning this clonotype: Its antigen is undetermined.

CDR3 length equals 16 residues. Germline values: CDR1 MGHDK, CDR2 SYGVNS. V lost 4 bases and J lost 3; bases outside the gene matches: 7. Beta-chain TCR CDR3 regions were amplified from RNA transcripts. First-round RT-PCR relied on HTBI primers, and a second-round multiplex PCR came next. TCRdb analysed the multiplex PCR reads with MiXCR anew, one entry per CDR3 protein. The sample lists around 670,000 distinct CDR3 sequences, roughly 40% seen once, with 40% to 45% in the top ten. The sequencing sample was made of peripheral blood. The sequence came from an adult man with Graves' ophthalmopathy. The chain combines TRBV25-1 with TRBJ2-3; 10 bases agree with TRBD2. CDR3 nucleotide sequence: TGTGCCAGCAGTGCGCTAGCGGGAGCCGGTACAGATACGCAGTATTTT. Protein product: CASSALAGAGTDTQYF. The full variable domain, rest sourced from reference TRBV25-1 and TRBJ2-3, is EADIYQTPRYLVIGTGKKITLECSQTMGHDKMYWYQQDPGMELHLIHYSYGVNSTEKGDLSSESTVSRIRTEHFPLTLESARPSHTSQYLCASSALAGAGTDTQYFGPGTRLTVL.